Below, 17 T cell receptor beta chains from the same sample are listed, as sequenced in a study of cytomegalovirus exposure and HLA in healthy donors. The assay was immunoSEQ multiplex PCR, and TCRdb's table has in-frame clones only and misses some. The table has around 150,000 clones, around nine tenths seen once. Material: PBMCs. These receptors originate from a woman between 18 and 29 years old in good health and CMV-seropositive.

This chain joins TRBV10-3 and TRBJ2-7; 7 nucleotides agree with TRBD1. The CDR3 runs 12 residues. The germline V gene encodes CDR1 ENHRY and CDR2 SYGVKD. V dropped 3 bases and J dropped 7; count of bases not matched to a gene: 3. CDR3 protein: CAISDRGNEQYF. Written as DNA, the CDR3 is TGTGCCATCAGTGACAGGGGGAATGAGCAGTACTTC.

A single count supports this clone. The chain recombines TRBV29-1 with TRBJ1-1; 10 bases line up with TRBD1. V lost 5 bases to trimming and J lost 4 bases; unmatched junction nucleotides: 7. Germline V gives CDR1 SQVTM, CDR2 ANQGSEA. The CDR3 loop spans 14 amino acids. The CDR3 nucleotides are TGCAGCGTTAACACCGGACAGGGGGTCACTGAAGCTTTCTTT. It is translated as CSVNTGQGVTEAFF.

The V call is TRBV4-2, the J call TRBJ1-1, with 7 bases fitting TRBD1. The J segment lost 1 base and the V segment lost 2 bases, leaving 4 bases of the junction unmatched. CDR1 and CDR2 (germline): LGHNA, YNFKEQ. The CDR3 is 15 amino acids. The CDR3 sequence is CASSQSGGANTEAFF. CDR3 coding DNA: TGTGCCAGCAGCCAATCAGGGGGTGCGAACACTGAAGCTTTCTTT.

This chain uses TRBV6-1 with TRBJ2-2; D is possibly TRBD1 (6 bases). Per the germline V gene, CDR1 is MNHNS and CDR2 is SASEGT. CDR3 length: 13 amino acids. Trimming cost V 6 bases and J 7 bases, with 12 bases left between them. DNA of the CDR3: TGTGCCAGCAGGAGGGACAAGATCGGGGAGCTGTTTTTT. Amino acids: CASRRDKIGELFF.

The chain carries TRBV5-1 and TRBJ2-7; 8 bases agree with TRBD1. CDR1 and CDR2 (germline): SGHRS, YFSETQ. The CDR3 is made up of 15 amino acids. V trimming: 4 bases; J trimming: 1 base; junction bases outside the gene matches: 7. The CDR3 region is CASSLTGGTSYEQYF. The CDR3 DNA follows: TGCGCCAGCAGCCTTACAGGGGGAACGTCCTACGAGCAGTACTTC. The entire variable domain, with the rest obtained from reference TRBV5-1 and TRBJ2-7, is as follows: KAGVTQTPRYLIKTRGQQVTLSCSPISGHRSVSWYQQTPGQGLQFLFEYFSETQRNKGNFPGRFSGRQFSNSRSEMNVSTLELGDSALYLCASSLTGGTSYEQYFGPGTRLTVT.

This chain uses TRBV5-6 with TRBJ2-3; a possible D gene is TRBD2 (6 bases). The CDR3 is 14 residues long. V lost 1 base, J lost 3 bases, and 9 bases lay in between. Germline CDR1 and CDR2: SGHDT and YYEEEE. CDR3 region: CASSLTSSTDTQYF. DNA for the CDR3: TGTGCCAGCAGCTTGACTAGCAGTACAGATACGCAGTATTTT.

The table lists this clone with a few counts. The rearrangement joins TRBV18 to TRBJ2-2; 12 bases map to TRBD2. Germline CDR1 reads KGHSH; CDR2 reads LQKENI. There are 18 residues in the CDR3. With V trimmed by 3 bases and J by 3 bases, 8 bases remained unmatched. CDR3 coding DNA: TGTGCCAGCTCACCGATGACTAGCGGGAGTCTGTACACCGGGGAGCTGTTTTTT. It yields the protein CASSPMTSGSLYTGELFF.

This clone was seen only a few times. V gene TRBV21-1 combines with J gene TRBJ2-7; no check of the table's D call, TRBD1, against the DNA was made. TRBV21-1 is termed a pseudogene. The length of the CDR3 is 16 residues. CDR3 nucleotide sequence: TGTGCCAGCAGCAAATTGAGGACAGGGGGCACCTTTGAGCAGTACTTC. Translated: CASSKLRTGGTFEQYF.

The J gene is TRBJ2-1, the V gene TRBV28; 11 nucleotides line up with TRBD2. The CDR3 contains 18 residues. The V segment lost 4 bases and the J segment 6 bases; nucleotides outside the gene matches: 14. Per germline, CDR1 MDHEN and CDR2 SYDVKM. The CDR3, as DNA: TGTGCCAGCAGTTCCCAGGGGGCTACTAGCGGGAGACTCAATGAGCAGTTCTTC. Its translation is CASSSQGATSGRLNEQFF. The whole variable domain, remainder taken from reference TRBV28 and TRBJ2-1, is DVKVTQSSRYLVKRTGEKVFLECVQDMDHENMFWYRQDPGLGLRLIYFSYDVKMKEKGDIPEGYSVSREKKERFSLILESASTNQTSMYLCASSSQGATSGRLNEQFFGPGTRLTVL.

The chain joins TRBV11-3 to TRBJ1-2; D call uncertain. This CDR3 has 14 residues. Germline CDR1 reads SGHNT; CDR2 reads YENEEA. The germline V and J ends were trimmed by 5 bases and 0 bases, with 10 bases remaining between them. CDR3 sequence (DNA): TGTGCCAGCAGCCGAGGGCAATCTAACTATGGCTACACCTTC. The encoded protein is CASSRGQSNYGYTF.

V gene TRBV7-9 combines with J gene TRBJ2-5; a possible D gene is TRBD2 (7 bases). Germline V gives CDR1 SEHNR, CDR2 FQNEAQ (reference sequence). Trimming left V 5 bases short and J 5 bases short, with 21 bases between. The CDR3 extends over 16 amino acids. The CDR3 nucleotides read TGTGCCAGCAGCCCCCTTGGGGGGGCTGGTTCGGAGACCCAGTACTTC. Protein sequence: CASSPLGGAGSETQYF.

On this clone itself: Distinct nucleotide sequences in the sample also encode this CDR3. The chain recombines TRBV27 with TRBJ2-3; D remains ambiguous. The V gene's germline CDR1 is MNHEY and CDR2 SMNVEV (reference sequence). V was pared by 3 bases and J by 1 base, with 5 bases between. There are 13 residues in the CDR3. The CDR3 nucleotides read TGTGCCAGCAGTTTCCGGGGCACAGATACGCAGTATTTT. It translates to CASSFRGTDTQYF.

The chain combines TRBV5-1 with TRBJ2-1, with a tentative D call TRBD2 (7 bases). The CDR3 length is 17 residues. V was trimmed by 7 bases and J by 1 base, leaving 21 bases between them. Germline V gene lookup returns CDR1 SGHRS and CDR2 YFSETQ. The CDR3 region is CASASRLAGESYNEQFF. In nucleotides, the CDR3 is TGCGCCAGCGCTTCCCGACTAGCAGGGGAGTCCTACAATGAGCAGTTCTTC. The entire variable domain, with the rest obtained from reference TRBV5-1 and TRBJ2-1, is as follows: KAGVTQTPRYLIKTRGQQVTLSCSPISGHRSVSWYQQTPGQGLQFLFEYFSETQRNKGNFPGRFSGRQFSNSRSEMNVSTLELGDSALYLCASASRLAGESYNEQFFGPGTRLTVL.

This sequence joins TRBV27 and TRBJ2-7; 9 bases align to TRBD1. V was pared by 4 bases and J by 7 bases, with 14 bases of the junction left unmatched. In germline, CDR1 is MNHEY, CDR2 SMNVEV (reference sequence). The CDR3 sequence is 16 residues long. CDR3 region: CASSYFRMDRGWEQYF. The CDR3 coding sequence is TGTGCCAGCAGTTACTTCAGGATGGACAGGGGTTGGGAGCAGTACTTC.

V is TRBV7-2 and J is TRBJ2-5; TRBD2 matches 10 bases. The CDR3 runs to 16 residues. Germline V gives CDR1 SGHTA, CDR2 FQGNSA. The V gene end was trimmed by 3 bases and the J gene end by 5 bases; junction bases not matched to a gene: 9. As DNA, the CDR3 is TGTGCCAGCAGCTTGGACAGCGGGAGGGCCCGGGAGACCCAGTACTTC. Amino acid sequence: CASSLDSGRARETQYF.

In DNA form, the CDR3 reads TGTGCCAGGGGCTTTGAAAAGCAGGGCCAGGACGAGCAGTACTTC. This encodes CARGFEKQGQDEQYF. This chain joins TRBV2 and TRBJ2-7, with D perhaps matching TRBD1 (5 bases). The CDR3 runs 15 residues. Germline loops: CDR1 SNHLY, CDR2 FYNNEI. Trimming left V 9 bases short and J 5 bases short, with 23 bases between.

J is TRBJ2-7 and V is TRBV7-6, with 12 nucleotides matching TRBD1. This CDR3 has 16 residues. V trimming: 1 base; J trimming: 5 bases; junction bases outside the gene matches: 6. Germline V CDR1 and CDR2: SGHVS, FNYEAQ. The CDR3 loop reads CASSLVGTGGEDEQYF. The CDR3 DNA sequence: TGTGCCAGCAGCTTAGTAGGGACAGGGGGCGAGGACGAGCAGTACTTC.